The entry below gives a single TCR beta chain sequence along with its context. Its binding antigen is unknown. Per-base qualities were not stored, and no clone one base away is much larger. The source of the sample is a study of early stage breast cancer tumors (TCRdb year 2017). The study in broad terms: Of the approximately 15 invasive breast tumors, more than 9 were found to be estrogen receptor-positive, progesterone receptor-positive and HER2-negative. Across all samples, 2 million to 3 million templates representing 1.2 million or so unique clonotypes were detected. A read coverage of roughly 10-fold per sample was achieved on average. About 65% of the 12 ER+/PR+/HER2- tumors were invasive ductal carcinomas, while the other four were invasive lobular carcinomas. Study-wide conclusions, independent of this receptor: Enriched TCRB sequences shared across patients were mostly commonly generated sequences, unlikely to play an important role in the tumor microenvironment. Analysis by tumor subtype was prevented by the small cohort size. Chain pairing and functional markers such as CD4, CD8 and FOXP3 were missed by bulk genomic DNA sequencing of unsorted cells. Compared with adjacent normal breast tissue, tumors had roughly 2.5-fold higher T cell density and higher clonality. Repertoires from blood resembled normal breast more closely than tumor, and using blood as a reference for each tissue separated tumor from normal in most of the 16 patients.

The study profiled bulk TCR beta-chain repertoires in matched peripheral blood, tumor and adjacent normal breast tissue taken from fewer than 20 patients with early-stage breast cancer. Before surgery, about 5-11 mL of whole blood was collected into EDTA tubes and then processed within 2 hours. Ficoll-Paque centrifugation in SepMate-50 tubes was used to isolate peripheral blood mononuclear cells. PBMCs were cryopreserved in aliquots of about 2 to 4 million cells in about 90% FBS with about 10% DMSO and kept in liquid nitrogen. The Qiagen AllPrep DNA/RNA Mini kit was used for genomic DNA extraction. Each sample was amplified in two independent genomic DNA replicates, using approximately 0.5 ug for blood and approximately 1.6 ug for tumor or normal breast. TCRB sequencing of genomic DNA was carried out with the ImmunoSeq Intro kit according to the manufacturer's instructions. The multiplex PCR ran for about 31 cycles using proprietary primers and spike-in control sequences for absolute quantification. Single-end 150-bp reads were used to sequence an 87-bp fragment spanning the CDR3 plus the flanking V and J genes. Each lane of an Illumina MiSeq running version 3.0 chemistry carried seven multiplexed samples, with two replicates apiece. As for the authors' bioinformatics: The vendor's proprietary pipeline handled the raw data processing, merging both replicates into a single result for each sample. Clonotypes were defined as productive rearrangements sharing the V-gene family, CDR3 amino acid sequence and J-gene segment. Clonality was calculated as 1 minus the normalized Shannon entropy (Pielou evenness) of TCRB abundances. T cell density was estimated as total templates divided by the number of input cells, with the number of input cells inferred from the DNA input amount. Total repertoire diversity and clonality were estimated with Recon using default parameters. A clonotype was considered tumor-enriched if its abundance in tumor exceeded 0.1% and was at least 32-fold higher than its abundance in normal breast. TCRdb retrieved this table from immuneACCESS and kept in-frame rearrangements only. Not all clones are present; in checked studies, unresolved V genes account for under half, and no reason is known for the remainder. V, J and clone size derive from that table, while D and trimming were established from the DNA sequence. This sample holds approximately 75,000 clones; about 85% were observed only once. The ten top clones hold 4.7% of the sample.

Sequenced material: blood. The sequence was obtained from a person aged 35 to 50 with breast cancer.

The CDR3 loop reads CASSLGPEETQYF. The nucleotide sequence is TGTGCCAGTAGTCTGGGTCCCGAGGAGACCCAGTACTTC. The rearranged chain carries TRBV19 and TRBJ2-5, with the identity of the D gene unclear. The CDR1 and CDR2 encoded by the germline V gene (reference sequence) are LNHDA and SQIVND. Cut back by 5 bases and 5 bases, the V and J ends lie 12 bases apart. Spanning cysteine to phenylalanine, the CDR3 consists of 13 amino acids. Kept here is only the CDR3 DNA, which spans 39 bases and is read in frame from base 1.